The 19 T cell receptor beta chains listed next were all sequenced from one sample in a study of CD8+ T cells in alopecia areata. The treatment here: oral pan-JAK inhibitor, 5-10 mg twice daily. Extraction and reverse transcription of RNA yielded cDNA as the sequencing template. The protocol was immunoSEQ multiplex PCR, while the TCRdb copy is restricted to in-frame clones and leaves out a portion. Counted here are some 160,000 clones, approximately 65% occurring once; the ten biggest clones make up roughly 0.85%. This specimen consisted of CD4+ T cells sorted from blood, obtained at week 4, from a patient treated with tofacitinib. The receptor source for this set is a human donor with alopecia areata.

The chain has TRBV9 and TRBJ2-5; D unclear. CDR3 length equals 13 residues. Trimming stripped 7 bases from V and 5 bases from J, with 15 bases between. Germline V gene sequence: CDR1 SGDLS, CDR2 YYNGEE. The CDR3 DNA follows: TGTGCCAGCTCTCGTGATCAAGGGGAGACCCAGTACTTC. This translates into CASSRDQGETQYF.

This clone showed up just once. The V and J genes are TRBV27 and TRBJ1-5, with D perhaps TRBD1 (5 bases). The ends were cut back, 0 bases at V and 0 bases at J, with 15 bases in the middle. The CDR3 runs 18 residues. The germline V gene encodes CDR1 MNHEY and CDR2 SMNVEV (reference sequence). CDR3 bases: TGTGCCAGCAGTTTATCGAGCTTAGGGGTAGGTAGCAATCAGCCCCAGCATTTT. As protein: CASSLSSLGVGSNQPQHF.

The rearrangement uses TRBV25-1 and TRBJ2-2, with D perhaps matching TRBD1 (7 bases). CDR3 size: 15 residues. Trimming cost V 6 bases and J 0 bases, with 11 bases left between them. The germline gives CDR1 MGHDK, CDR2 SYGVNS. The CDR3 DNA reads TGTGCCAGCAGCAGGGGGAGGACGAACACCGGGGAGCTGTTTTTT. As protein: CASSRGRTNTGELFF.

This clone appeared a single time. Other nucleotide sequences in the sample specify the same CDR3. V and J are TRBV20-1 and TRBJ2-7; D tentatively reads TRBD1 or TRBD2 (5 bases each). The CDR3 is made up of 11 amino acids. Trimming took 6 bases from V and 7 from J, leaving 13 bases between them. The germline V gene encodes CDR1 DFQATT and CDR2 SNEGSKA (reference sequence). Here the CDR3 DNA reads TGCAGTGCCGGGACGCCGGGGGAGCAGTACTTC. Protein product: CSAGTPGEQYF.

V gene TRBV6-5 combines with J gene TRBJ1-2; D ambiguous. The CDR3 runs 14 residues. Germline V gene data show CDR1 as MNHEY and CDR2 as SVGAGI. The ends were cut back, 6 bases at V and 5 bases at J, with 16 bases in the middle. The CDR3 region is CASRPPGSLYGYTF. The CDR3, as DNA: TGTGCCAGCAGGCCACCGGGTAGCCTTTATGGCTACACCTTC.

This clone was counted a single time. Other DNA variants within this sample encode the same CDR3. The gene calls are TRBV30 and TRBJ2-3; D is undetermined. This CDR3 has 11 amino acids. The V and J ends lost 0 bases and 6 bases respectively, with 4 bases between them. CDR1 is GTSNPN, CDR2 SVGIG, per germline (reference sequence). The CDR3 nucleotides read TGTGCCTGGAGTGTTTCTGATACGCAGTATTTT. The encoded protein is CAWSVSDTQYF.

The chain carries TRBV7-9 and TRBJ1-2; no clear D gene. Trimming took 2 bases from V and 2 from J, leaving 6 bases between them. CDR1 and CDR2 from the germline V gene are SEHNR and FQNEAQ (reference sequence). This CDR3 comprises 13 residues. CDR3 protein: CASSLSQNYGYTF. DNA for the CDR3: TGTGCCAGCAGCTTATCGCAGAACTATGGCTACACCTTC.

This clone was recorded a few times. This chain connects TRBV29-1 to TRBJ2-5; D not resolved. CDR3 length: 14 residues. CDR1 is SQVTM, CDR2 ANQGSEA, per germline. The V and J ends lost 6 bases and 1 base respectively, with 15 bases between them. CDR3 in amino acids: CSVGDRNTQETQYF. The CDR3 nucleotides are TGCAGCGTCGGCGACCGAAATACCCAAGAGACCCAGTACTTC.

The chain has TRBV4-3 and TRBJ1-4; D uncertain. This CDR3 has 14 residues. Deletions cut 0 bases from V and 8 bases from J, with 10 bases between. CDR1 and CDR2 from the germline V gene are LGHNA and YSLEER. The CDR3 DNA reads TGCGCCAGCAGCCAAGATCGGAGGAAGGAAAAACTGTTTTTT. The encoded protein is CASSQDRRKEKLFF.

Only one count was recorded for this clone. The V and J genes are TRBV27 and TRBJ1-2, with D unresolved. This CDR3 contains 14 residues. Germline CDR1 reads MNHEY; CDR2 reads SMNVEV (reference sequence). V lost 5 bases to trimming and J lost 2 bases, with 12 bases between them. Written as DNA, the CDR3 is TGTGCCAGCAGTCCCCGATACGGAAACTATGGCTACACCTTC. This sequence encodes CASSPRYGNYGYTF.

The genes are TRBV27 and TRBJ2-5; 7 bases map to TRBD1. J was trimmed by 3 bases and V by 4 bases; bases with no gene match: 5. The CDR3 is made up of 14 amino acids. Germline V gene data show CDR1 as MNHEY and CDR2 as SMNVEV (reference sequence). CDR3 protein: CASSSGTAKETQYF. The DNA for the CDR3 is TGTGCCAGCAGTTCCGGGACAGCGAAAGAGACCCAGTACTTC.

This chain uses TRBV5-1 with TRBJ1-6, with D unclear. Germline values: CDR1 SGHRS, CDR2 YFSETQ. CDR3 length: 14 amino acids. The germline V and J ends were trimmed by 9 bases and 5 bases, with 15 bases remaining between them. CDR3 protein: CATRPAEDNSPLHF. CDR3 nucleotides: TGCGCCACCAGGCCTGCAGAGGATAATTCACCCCTCCACTTT.

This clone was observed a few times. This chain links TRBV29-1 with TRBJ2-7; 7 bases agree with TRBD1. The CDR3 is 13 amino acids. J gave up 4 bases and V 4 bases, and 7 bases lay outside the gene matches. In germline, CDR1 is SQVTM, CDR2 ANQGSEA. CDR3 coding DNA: TGCAGCGTTGGAACAGGGGTCGGGTACGAGCAGTACTTC. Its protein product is CSVGTGVGYEQYF.

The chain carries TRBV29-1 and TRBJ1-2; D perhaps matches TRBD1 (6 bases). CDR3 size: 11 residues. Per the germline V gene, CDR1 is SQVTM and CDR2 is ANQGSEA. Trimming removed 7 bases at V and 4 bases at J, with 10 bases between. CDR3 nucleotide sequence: TGCAGCGCCACAGGGATCTATGGCTACACCTTC. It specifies CSATGIYGYTF.

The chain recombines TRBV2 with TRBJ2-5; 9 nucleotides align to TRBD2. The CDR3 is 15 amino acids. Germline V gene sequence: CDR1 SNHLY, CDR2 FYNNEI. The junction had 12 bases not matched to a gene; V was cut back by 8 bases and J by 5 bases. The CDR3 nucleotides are TGTGCCAGCTGGGCGGGTAGCGGGGGCCGGGAGACCCAGTACTTC. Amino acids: CASWAGSGGRETQYF.

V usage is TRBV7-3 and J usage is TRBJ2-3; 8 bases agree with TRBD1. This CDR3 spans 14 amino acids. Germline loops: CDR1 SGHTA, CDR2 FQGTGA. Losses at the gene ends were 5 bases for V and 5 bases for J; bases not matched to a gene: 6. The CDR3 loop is CASSPGQGIDTQYF. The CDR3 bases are TGTGCCAGCAGCCCTGGACAGGGAATAGATACGCAGTATTTT.

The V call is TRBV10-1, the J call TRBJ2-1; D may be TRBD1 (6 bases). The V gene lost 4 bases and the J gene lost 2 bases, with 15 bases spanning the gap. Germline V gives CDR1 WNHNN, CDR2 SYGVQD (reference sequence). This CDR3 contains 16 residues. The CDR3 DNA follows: TGCGCCAGCAGTGGGAAAGGGGGTTTTCCCTACAATGAGCAGTTCTTC. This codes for CASSGKGGFPYNEQFF.

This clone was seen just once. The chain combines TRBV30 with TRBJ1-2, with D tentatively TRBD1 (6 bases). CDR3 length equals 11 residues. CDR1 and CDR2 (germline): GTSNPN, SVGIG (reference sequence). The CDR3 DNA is TGTGGAGGGGGGGCAGACTATGGCTACACCTTC. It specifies CGGGADYGYTF.

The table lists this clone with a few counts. This CDR3 reads CASRSDRVPYNEQFF. The CDR3 coding sequence is TGTGCCAGTAGATCGGACAGGGTGCCCTACAATGAGCAGTTCTTC. The chain combines TRBV19 with TRBJ2-1, with 8 bases matching TRBD1. The V and J ends lost 6 bases and 2 bases, in that order; junction bases with no gene match: 6. The CDR3 is 15 residues long. From germline, CDR1 is LNHDA and CDR2 SQIVND (reference sequence).